This T cell receptor beta chain was recovered during a study of beta chain features in type 1 diabetes. In its sample, this clone was seen a few times. The antigen is not known. Using CD45RO/CCR7/CD25/CD127/CD95/CD27, CD4+ naive, central memory, regulatory and stem cell-like memory cells were sorted. Whole-study results and caveats: Reduced insertions and increased deletions marked VDJ junctions in type 1 diabetes patients. Comparison showed that naive, central memory and Treg TCRB repertoires appeared more similar among patients than among healthy donors. Shorter TCRB CDR3s, moderately but significantly so, marked every one of the four CD4+ subsets in Type 1 diabetes patients.

The CDR3 has 10 residues. CDR1 is DFQATT, CDR2 SNEGSKA, per germline (reference sequence). V was cut by 3 bases and J by 7 bases, with 7 bases left in between. Expressed TCRB transcripts were sequenced after all isolated RNA was converted to cDNA. Clones were read by immunoSEQ multiplex PCR, and TCRdb kept only the in-frame ones, dropping some. The sample lists about 47,000 clones; about 48% were seen once. The chain employs TRBV20-1 and TRBJ2-7; D remains unclear. The material sequenced was stem cell memory CD4+ T cells from blood. The receptor's source is a young man with type 1 diabetes. CDR3 in amino acids: CSASEAEQYF. Written as DNA, the CDR3 is TGCAGTGCTAGTGAGGCAGAGCAGTACTTC.